This passage covers 32 T cell receptor beta chains from one sample sequenced in a study of CD8 T cells in Susac syndrome. A quantity of about 0.5 to 1 ug RNA underwent reverse transcription using random hexamers. One entry per CDR3 protein, called by TCRdb with MiXCR from the immunoSEQ multiplex PCR reads. Among 69,000 or so distinct CDR3 sequences, about 95% were seen once, and the ten largest hold about 0.26%. The specimen sequenced was CD8+ T cells from PBMCs. The receptors originated from a human donor in good health.

J is TRBJ1-1 and V is TRBV10-2; tentative D call: TRBD1 (5 bases). The germline V gene encodes CDR1 WSHSY and CDR2 SAAADI. The CDR3 consists of 15 residues. Trimming stripped 6 bases from V and 2 bases from J, with 16 bases between. CDR3 sequence: CASRDPGRTNTEAFF. The CDR3 DNA reads TGCGCCAGCAGAGACCCGGGACGGACAAACACTGAAGCTTTCTTT.

This clonotype is a singleton in its sample. The chain links TRBV27 to TRBJ2-2; a weak D match, TRBD2 (6 bases). The CDR3 totals 17 residues. The germline gives CDR1 MNHEY, CDR2 SMNVEV (reference sequence). Trimming cost V 7 bases and J 4 bases, with 22 bases left between them. This CDR3 is CASNPSAEGVGTGELFF. Written as DNA, the CDR3 is TGTGCCAGCAACCCTAGCGCGGAAGGTGTGGGCACCGGGGAGCTGTTTTTT.

This clonotype appeared once. CDR3: CASSSPQGLREKLFF. CDR3 DNA: TGTGCCAGCAGCTCCCCACAGGGTCTACGGGAAAAACTGTTTTTT. This chain links TRBV7-9 with TRBJ1-4; weak D call: TRBD1 (6 bases). Trimming pared 4 bases from V and 8 bases from J, leaving 17 bases between. CDR3 length: 15 amino acids. From germline, CDR1 is SEHNR and CDR2 FQNEAQ (reference sequence).

The chain links TRBV6-6 to TRBJ2-1, with 7 bases fitting TRBD2. Unmatched junction bases numbered 5, after V lost 11 bases and J lost 4 bases. CDR1 and CDR2 from the germline V gene are MNHNY and SVGAGI (reference sequence). The CDR3 runs 12 residues. The CDR3 is CAGGAGYNEQFF. The DNA for the CDR3 is TGTGCCGGAGGAGCGGGGTACAATGAGCAGTTCTTC.

The chain recombines TRBV3-1 with TRBJ2-5, with TRBD1 matching over 7 bases. CDR1 and CDR2 from the germline V gene are LGHDT and YNNKEL (reference sequence). The CDR3 totals 16 residues. The junction had 12 bases not matched to a gene; V was cut back by 3 bases and J by 5 bases. CDR3 region: CASSHPGTEKSETQYF. CDR3 coding DNA: TGTGCCAGCAGCCACCCCGGGACAGAAAAGAGCGAGACCCAGTACTTC.

The table lists this clonotype with a few counts. The chain couples TRBV27 to TRBJ2-1; TRBD2 matches at 8 bases. Germline lookup yields CDR1 MNHEY and CDR2 SMNVEV (reference sequence). CDR3 length equals 12 residues. J lost 6 bases, V lost 7 bases, and 2 bases had no gene match. Here the CDR3 reads CASTRGGNEQFF. For the CDR3, the DNA is TGTGCCAGCACTCGGGGGGGCAATGAGCAGTTCTTC.

This chain connects TRBV29-1 to TRBJ2-7; TRBD1 aligns across 7 bases. The CDR3 is made up of 10 amino acids. The V segment lost 7 bases and the J segment 5 bases; nucleotides outside the gene matches: 2. Germline V gives CDR1 SQVTM, CDR2 ANQGSEA. Here the CDR3 reads CSAGQDEQYF. The CDR3 DNA is TGCAGCGCCGGACAGGACGAGCAGTACTTC.

Notes on this clonotype: A junction boundary mismatches the germline segment, possibly from a read error. The V call is TRBV7-7, the J call TRBJ2-7; either TRBD1 or TRBD2 may fit D (5 bases each). CDR1 and CDR2 (germline): SSHAT, FNYEAQ (reference sequence). The length of the CDR3 is 13 residues. CDR3 sequence reads: CASSLRGTHEQYF. The CDR3 DNA reads TGTGCTAGCAGCTTGAGGGGAACCCACGAGCAGTACTTC.

The rearrangement links TRBV4-1 to TRBJ1-5; D is undetermined. CDR1 is MGHRA, CDR2 YSYEKL, per germline. CDR3 size: 13 residues. The V and J ends lost 1 base and 12 bases respectively, with 13 bases between them. CDR3 in amino acids: CASSQAPGPYQHF. CDR3 DNA: TGCGCCAGCAGCCAAGCCCCAGGACCCTACCAGCATTTT.

The genes are TRBV4-1 and TRBJ2-5, with TRBD2 matching 14 bases. After removal of 6 bases from V and 5 bases from J, the junction contained 8 bases not matched to a gene. The CDR3 sequence is 16 residues long. CDR1 is MGHRA, CDR2 YSYEKL, per germline. This chain's CDR3 is CASSRLAGGMVETQYF. The CDR3 bases are TGCGCCAGCAGTCGACTAGCGGGGGGGATGGTCGAGACCCAGTACTTC.

This clonotype was counted a single time. The chain recombines TRBV6-1 with TRBJ2-7; D may match TRBD1 or TRBD2 (5 bases each). There are 15 residues in the CDR3. The V end was cut by 2 bases, the J end by 3 bases, with 14 bases between. The V gene's germline CDR1 is MNHNS and CDR2 SASEGT. In DNA form, the CDR3 reads TGTGCCAGCAGTGAATGGCTGGGACCCAACTACGAGCAGTACTTC. Translation gives CASSEWLGPNYEQYF.

The genes are TRBV6-2 or TRBV6-3 and TRBJ1-5; D is uncertain. Germline V gene data show CDR1 as MNHEY and CDR2 as SVGEGT. The CDR3 totals 13 residues. V lost 7 bases and J 6 bases, leaving 13 bases between the germline ends. The CDR3 is CASIELPGQPQHF. CDR3 sequence (DNA): TGTGCCAGCATCGAACTCCCCGGTCAGCCCCAGCATTTT.

The rearrangement joins TRBV19 to TRBJ2-5; D remains ambiguous. Germline assignment: CDR1 LNHDA and CDR2 SQIVND (reference sequence). This CDR3 is built from 11 residues. The chain's CDR3 is CATRFAETQYF. The DNA of the CDR3 is TGTGCTACACGGTTTGCAGAGACCCAGTACTTC.

The CDR3 sequence is CASSLALAGAQETQYF. CDR3 coding DNA: TGCGCCAGCAGCTTGGCCCTAGCGGGGGCCCAAGAGACCCAGTACTTC. V is TRBV5-1 and J is TRBJ2-5; TRBD2 agrees at 10 bases. From germline, CDR1 is SGHRS and CDR2 YFSETQ. Trimming cost V 0 bases and J 1 base; bases outside gene matches: 3. The CDR3 contains 16 residues. The complete variable domain, with remaining parts taken from reference TRBV5-1 and TRBJ2-5, reads KAGVTQTPRYLIKTRGQQVTLSCSPISGHRSVSWYQQTPGQGLQFLFEYFSETQRNKGNFPGRFSGRQFSNSRSEMNVSTLELGDSALYLCASSLALAGAQETQYFGPGTRLLVL.

CDR3: CASLGGLAGGVNTGELFF. CDR3 in DNA: TGTGCCAGTCTGGGGGGACTAGCGGGGGGCGTTAACACCGGGGAGCTGTTTTTT. This rearrangement joins TRBV6-1 to TRBJ2-2; TRBD2 matches at 15 bases. This CDR3 comprises 18 residues. Germline CDR1 reads MNHNS; CDR2 reads SASEGT. V shed 9 bases, J shed 2 bases, and the junction held 10 bases outside the gene matches.

V and J are TRBV7-9 and TRBJ1-2, with a weak D call TRBD1 (6 bases). This CDR3 contains 15 residues. Germline V gene sequence: CDR1 SEHNR, CDR2 FQNEAQ (reference sequence). V lost 5 bases and J 0 bases, leaving 13 bases between the germline ends. The chain's CDR3 is CASSRTQGPNYGYTF. The DNA of the CDR3 is TGTGCCAGCAGCCGCACACAGGGACCTAACTATGGCTACACCTTC.

The CDR3 is CASSLLVSAQYF. The CDR3 DNA follows: TGTGCCAGCAGCTTGTTGGTCTCCGCGCAGTATTTT. The chain couples TRBV5-6 to TRBJ2-3; D unresolved. V was cut by 1 base and J by 10 bases, with 10 bases left in between. The CDR3 is 12 amino acids. Germline-derived CDR1 and CDR2 are SGHDT and YYEEEE.

For the CDR3, the DNA is TGTGCCAGCAGCTCGACAGGGGTCGAAGCTTTCTTT. Translated, it gives CASSSTGVEAFF. The V gene is TRBV12-3 or TRBV12-4, the J gene TRBJ1-1; 8 bases align to TRBD1. The CDR3 length is 12 residues. Trimming at V came to 6 bases and at J to 8 bases, leaving 5 bases not matched to a gene.

The gene calls are TRBV2 and TRBJ1-1, with D possibly TRBD1 on 5 matching bases. Between the trimmed V and J ends, which lost 3 bases and 4 bases, there was a span of 18 bases. The V gene's germline CDR1 is SNHLY and CDR2 FYNNEI. This CDR3 comprises 16 residues. CDR3 in amino acids: CASSDPAGERITEAFF. DNA for the CDR3: TGTGCCAGCAGTGATCCGGCGGGGGAAAGGATCACTGAAGCTTTCTTT. Full variable domain (rest looked up from reference TRBV2 and TRBJ1-1): EPEVTQTPSHQVTQMGQEVILRCVPISNHLYFYWYRQILGQKVEFLVSFYNNEISEKSEIFDDQFSVERPDGSNFTLKIRSTKLEDSAMYFCASSDPAGERITEAFFGQGTRLTVV.

The chain carries TRBV4-1 and TRBJ2-7; D is unclear. V shed 1 base and J shed 7 bases, with 14 bases lying between them. The CDR3 has 14 residues. Germline-derived CDR1 and CDR2 are MGHRA and YSYEKL. The CDR3 coding sequence is TGCGCCAGCAGCCAAGGTGAATGGCCCGGGGAGCAGTACTTC. Translating it yields CASSQGEWPGEQYF.

V is TRBV28 and J is TRBJ1-5; D gene unclear. Germline V lookup: CDR1 MDHEN, CDR2 SYDVKM. The V and J ends lost 4 bases and 2 bases respectively, with 9 bases between them. The CDR3 runs 14 residues. The CDR3: CASSSITGNQPQHF. The CDR3 DNA follows: TGTGCCAGCAGTTCCATAACGGGCAATCAGCCCCAGCATTTT.

The rearrangement links TRBV29-1 to TRBJ2-2, with a weak D call TRBD2 (5 bases). Trimming removed 3 bases at V and 4 bases at J, with 9 bases between. The CDR3 spans 13 residues. CDR1 is SQVTM and CDR2 is ANQGSEA in the germline V gene. CDR3: CSVDGERTGELFF. As DNA, the CDR3 is TGCAGCGTTGATGGGGAGCGCACCGGGGAGCTGTTTTTT.

V is TRBV7-9 and J is TRBJ1-5; D is unresolved. This CDR3 has 14 amino acids. CDR1 is SEHNR and CDR2 is FQNEAQ in the germline V gene (reference sequence). V dropped 4 bases and J dropped 1 base, with 8 bases sitting between them. The CDR3 DNA is TGTGCCAGCAGCTCCACATGGAGCAATCAGCCCCAGCATTTT. It is translated as CASSSTWSNQPQHF.

This clonotype occurred once. This chain links TRBV30 with TRBJ2-5, with TRBD2 identical over 8 bases. The V gene end was trimmed by 1 base and the J gene end by 0 bases; junction bases not matched to a gene: 4. Germline V lookup: CDR1 GTSNPN, CDR2 SVGIG (reference sequence). The length of the CDR3 is 15 residues. CDR3 DNA sequence: TGTGCCTGGAGTGATACTAGCGGAAACCAAGAGACCCAGTACTTC. Residues: CAWSDTSGNQETQYF.

This chain joins TRBV19 and TRBJ1-1, with a weak D call TRBD1 (5 bases). With 7 bases removed from V and 1 base from J, the gap between germline ends came to 7 bases. CDR1 is LNHDA and CDR2 is SQIVND in the germline V gene (reference sequence). The CDR3 spans 12 residues. The CDR3 spells CASITGNTEAFF. The DNA of the CDR3 is TGTGCCAGTATCACAGGGAACACTGAAGCTTTCTTT.

The chain uses TRBV24-1 and TRBJ2-1, with TRBD1 matching 8 bases. Germline V gene data show CDR1 as KGHDR and CDR2 as SFDVKD. CDR3 length equals 16 residues. Germline trimming cut 1 base from V and 7 bases from J; bases unmatched to any gene: 8. The CDR3 reads CATSDFGQGAANEQFF. The CDR3 bases are TGTGCCACCAGTGATTTTGGGCAGGGGGCAGCTAATGAGCAGTTCTTC.

This chain joins TRBV19 and TRBJ1-1; D may be TRBD1 (5 bases). The V gene lost 7 bases and the J gene lost 7 bases, with 16 bases spanning the gap. Germline values: CDR1 LNHDA, CDR2 SQIVND (reference sequence). The CDR3 contains 13 residues. This chain's CDR3 is CASTIGGRVEAFF. In DNA, the CDR3 is TGTGCCAGTACTATCGGGGGAAGGGTTGAAGCTTTCTTT.

The chain employs TRBV12-3 or TRBV12-4 and TRBJ2-5, with D possibly being TRBD1 (6 bases). This CDR3 has 14 residues. The V gene lost 6 bases and the J gene lost 1 base, with 12 bases spanning the gap. The CDR3 reads CASSPGQFQETQYF. In DNA, the CDR3 is TGTGCCAGCAGCCCGGGACAATTCCAAGAGACCCAGTACTTC.

V and J are TRBV3-1 and TRBJ2-7; 9 bases are shared with TRBD1. J gave up 3 bases and V 3 bases, and 6 bases lay outside the gene matches. The germline V gene has CDR1 LGHDT and CDR2 YNNKEL (reference sequence). This CDR3 is built from 15 residues. Here the CDR3 DNA reads TGTGCCAGCAGCCAGGGGACAGGGCTGAACTACGAGCAGTACTTC. Residues: CASSQGTGLNYEQYF.

The V call is TRBV12-5, the J call TRBJ1-1, with unresolved D. Germline CDR1 is LGHNT and CDR2 is FRNRAP. The CDR3 sequence is 14 residues long. Between the trimmed V and J ends, which lost 1 base and 0 bases, there was a span of 6 bases. The CDR3 is CASGLGSMNTEAFF. For the CDR3, the DNA is TGTGCTAGTGGTTTGGGGAGCATGAACACTGAAGCTTTCTTT.

The genes are TRBV7-9 and TRBJ2-3; 16 bases line up with TRBD2. This CDR3 is built from 18 residues. After removal of 5 bases from V and 5 bases from J, the junction contained 10 bases not matched to a gene. Germline V gene lookup returns CDR1 SEHNR and CDR2 FQNEAQ (reference sequence). CDR3 DNA sequence: TGTGCCAGCAGCCCCCCGGGACTAGCGGGGGGGCCATTAGATACGCAGTATTTT. This encodes CASSPPGLAGGPLDTQYF.

CDR3 loop: CAISESMGGNEQYV. The CDR3 nucleotides read TGTGCCATCAGTGAGTCGATGGGGGGAAACGAGCAGTACGTC. V usage is TRBV10-3 and J usage is TRBJ2-7, with D possibly being TRBD2 (6 bases). The CDR3 has 14 amino acids. Germline V lookup: CDR1 ENHRY, CDR2 SYGVKD. V was cut by 0 bases and J by 5 bases, with 11 bases left in between.